This is a list of T cell receptor beta chains from one sample in a study of blood T cell repertoires in COVID-19. This table comes from immunoSEQ multiplex PCR, and its TCRdb copy is limited to in-frame clones, with some not included. The sample includes approximately 80,000 clones, roughly 76% seen only once; the top ten take roughly 15%. Input material: peripheral blood. Receptor source: a man aged 70 or older with active or convalescent COVID-19. CDR3s leave out the opening cysteine and the closing phenylalanine or tryptophan. Each record gives: V gene, J gene, CDR3 protein.

v_call: TRBV5-4; j_call: TRBJ1-2; cdr3_aa: ASSLETLNYGYT
v_call: TRBV24-1; j_call: TRBJ2-2; cdr3_aa: ATSDFSRQNTGELF
v_call: TRBV6-5; j_call: TRBJ1-1; cdr3_aa: ASRTGNFAEAF
v_call: TRBV5-4; j_call: TRBJ2-7; cdr3_aa: ASSSLVGQHPGKQY
v_call: TRBV5-1; j_call: TRBJ1-1; cdr3_aa: ASSFSGTANTEAF
v_call: TRBV6-1; j_call: TRBJ1-2; cdr3_aa: ASSESRQAFYGYT
v_call: TRBV6-5; j_call: TRBJ1-4; cdr3_aa: ASRRSTNEKLF
v_call: TRBV19; j_call: TRBJ1-5; cdr3_aa: ASSRPNQPQH
v_call: TRBV7-2; j_call: TRBJ2-6; cdr3_aa: ASSEHRALSGANVLT
v_call: TRBV28; j_call: TRBJ1-1; cdr3_aa: ASLNGGPEVTEAF
v_call: TRBV2; j_call: TRBJ1-2; cdr3_aa: ASGQDYGYT
v_call: TRBV7-9; j_call: TRBJ2-7; cdr3_aa: ASSFHLGLGATEQY
v_call: TRBV4-2; j_call: TRBJ2-5; cdr3_aa: ASSQGLSGGPVRQETQY
v_call: TRBV6-1; j_call: TRBJ1-5; cdr3_aa: ASSGRGARTYSNQPQH
v_call: TRBV7-2; j_call: TRBJ2-7; cdr3_aa: ASSPVRGGYEQY
v_call: TRBV2; j_call: TRBJ1-6; cdr3_aa: ASKKTGYLISPLH
v_call: TRBV6-5; j_call: TRBJ1-6; cdr3_aa: ASRGRSYNSPLH
v_call: TRBV30; j_call: TRBJ1-6; cdr3_aa: AWRPGQFISPLH
v_call: TRBV7-2; j_call: TRBJ2-5; cdr3_aa: ASSLVGTRMETQY
v_call: TRBV9; j_call: TRBJ2-5; cdr3_aa: ASSAGLVRGETQY
v_call: TRBV28; j_call: TRBJ1-2; cdr3_aa: ASQGGLGYT
v_call: TRBV5-1; j_call: TRBJ1-1; cdr3_aa: ASSLTGYTEAF
v_call: TRBV12-3/TRBV12-4; j_call: TRBJ1-2; cdr3_aa: ASRADRDYGYT
v_call: TRBV27; j_call: TRBJ1-2; cdr3_aa: ASSSITGKLDGYT
v_call: TRBV6-5; j_call: TRBJ1-1; cdr3_aa: ASRTSQGLGAF
v_call: TRBV6-5; j_call: TRBJ2-1; cdr3_aa: ASTLAGGNNEQF
v_call: TRBV30; j_call: TRBJ2-3; cdr3_aa: AWSVLETDTQY
v_call: TRBV28; j_call: TRBJ1-1; cdr3_aa: ASRQGGSTEAF
v_call: TRBV5-1; j_call: TRBJ2-3; cdr3_aa: ASRIGQGKDTQY
v_call: TRBV19; j_call: TRBJ1-2; cdr3_aa: ASSTQGVYT
v_call: TRBV4-1; j_call: TRBJ1-1; cdr3_aa: ASSQDRNTEAF
v_call: TRBV5-4; j_call: TRBJ2-3; cdr3_aa: ASSLTGNTDTQY
v_call: TRBV19; j_call: TRBJ2-7; cdr3_aa: ASSLSRQNYEQY
v_call: TRBV27; j_call: TRBJ2-1; cdr3_aa: ASSLQGYEQF
v_call: TRBV28; j_call: TRBJ1-1; cdr3_aa: ASSPPSQGTEAF
v_call: TRBV18; j_call: TRBJ1-2; cdr3_aa: ASSPAPGQGEGGYGYT
v_call: TRBV3-1/TRBV3-2; j_call: TRBJ2-5; cdr3_aa: ASSQAGEETQY
v_call: TRBV18; j_call: TRBJ1-2; cdr3_aa: ASSPGAGREGYT
v_call: TRBV7-2; j_call: TRBJ1-5; cdr3_aa: ASSSWTGTAQPQH
v_call: TRBV5-5; j_call: TRBJ1-5; cdr3_aa: ASSLSGEGNQPQH
v_call: TRBV7-2; j_call: TRBJ2-5; cdr3_aa: ASSWDRGRQTQY
v_call: TRBV11-2; j_call: TRBJ2-2; cdr3_aa: ASSLDVRGIGELF
v_call: TRBV5-1; j_call: TRBJ1-1; cdr3_aa: ASSPTVVNTEAF
v_call: TRBV10-1; j_call: TRBJ2-1; cdr3_aa: ASSGPRDRLVDNEQF
v_call: TRBV5-1; j_call: TRBJ2-1; cdr3_aa: ASKGTGVGDEQF
v_call: TRBV5-1; j_call: TRBJ1-4; cdr3_aa: ASSLRDSFNEKLF
v_call: TRBV10-1; j_call: TRBJ2-7; cdr3_aa: ASGRITKTGSYEQY
v_call: TRBV28; j_call: TRBJ1-2; cdr3_aa: ASWDTYNYGYT
v_call: TRBV7-2; j_call: TRBJ2-2; cdr3_aa: ASSLEGQSNTGELF
v_call: TRBV2; j_call: TRBJ1-5; cdr3_aa: ASRGGPNQSNQPQH